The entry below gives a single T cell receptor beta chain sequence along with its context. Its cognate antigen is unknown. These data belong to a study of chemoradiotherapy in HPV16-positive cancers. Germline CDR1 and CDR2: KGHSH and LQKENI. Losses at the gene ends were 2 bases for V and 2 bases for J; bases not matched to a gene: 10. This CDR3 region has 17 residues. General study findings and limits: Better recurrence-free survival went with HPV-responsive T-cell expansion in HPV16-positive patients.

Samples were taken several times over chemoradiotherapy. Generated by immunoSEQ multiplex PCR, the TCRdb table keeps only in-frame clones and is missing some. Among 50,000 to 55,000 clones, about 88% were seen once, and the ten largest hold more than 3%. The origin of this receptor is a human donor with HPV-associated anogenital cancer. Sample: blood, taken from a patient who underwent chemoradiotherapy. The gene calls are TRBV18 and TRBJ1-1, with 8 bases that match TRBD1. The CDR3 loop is CASSPSYGQGRNTEAFF. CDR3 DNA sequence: TGTGCCAGCTCACCATCATACGGACAGGGACGAAACACTGAAGCTTTCTTT.